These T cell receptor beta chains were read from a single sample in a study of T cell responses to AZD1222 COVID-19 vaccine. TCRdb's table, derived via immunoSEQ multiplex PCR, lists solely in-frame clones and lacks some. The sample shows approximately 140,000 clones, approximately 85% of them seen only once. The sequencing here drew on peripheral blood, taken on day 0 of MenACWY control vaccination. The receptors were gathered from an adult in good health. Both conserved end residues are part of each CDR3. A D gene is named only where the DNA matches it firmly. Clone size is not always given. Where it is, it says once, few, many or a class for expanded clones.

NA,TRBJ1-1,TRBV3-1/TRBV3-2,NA,CASSDGPLGTEAFF,TGTGCCAGCAGTGACGGCCCACTGGGAACTGAAGCTTTCTTT
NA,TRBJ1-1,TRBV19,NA,CASSNGLTKSTEAFF,TGTGCCAGTAGTAACGGACTGACAAAAAGCACTGAAGCTTTCTTT
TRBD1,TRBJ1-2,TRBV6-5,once,CASRATGVGSYGYTF,TGTGCCAGCAGGGCCACAGGGGTTGGTAGCTATGGCTACACCTTC
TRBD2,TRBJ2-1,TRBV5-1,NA,CASSFITSGGAANEQFF,TGCGCCAGCAGCTTTATAACTAGCGGGGGGGCCGCAAATGAGCAGTTCTTC
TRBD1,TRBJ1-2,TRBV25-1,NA,CASRAPDRGHYGYTF,TGTGCCAGCAGAGCCCCGGACAGGGGGCACTATGGCTACACCTTC
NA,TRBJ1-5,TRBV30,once,CAWTRGGNPQPQHF,TGTGCCTGGACCCGGGGGGGGAACCCTCAGCCCCAGCATTTT
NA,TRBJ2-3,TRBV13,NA,CASSLWGSAADTQYF,TGTGCCAGCAGCTTATGGGGTAGCGCAGCAGATACGCAGTATTTT
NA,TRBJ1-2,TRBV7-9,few,CASSLQGGLHGYTF,TGTGCCAGCAGCTTACAGGGAGGCTTGCATGGCTACACCTTC
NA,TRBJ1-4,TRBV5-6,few,CASSPDLGGGKLFF,TGTGCCAGCAGCCCTGATCTGGGGGGTGGAAAACTGTTTTTT
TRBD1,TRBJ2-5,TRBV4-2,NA,CASSLSGQGKETQYF,TGTGCCAGCAGCCTCTCAGGACAGGGGAAAGAGACCCAGTACTTC
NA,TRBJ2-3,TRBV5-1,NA,CASSLDGYTDTQYF,TGCGCCAGCAGCTTGGACGGGTACACAGATACGCAGTATTTT
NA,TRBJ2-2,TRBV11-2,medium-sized,CASSPALGGGTGELFF,TGTGCCAGCAGCCCGGCCTTGGGGGGTGGAACCGGGGAGCTGTTTTTT
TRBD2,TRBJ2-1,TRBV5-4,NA,CAAGTSGLYNEQFF,TGTGCCGCCGGGACTAGCGGACTCTACAATGAGCAGTTCTTC
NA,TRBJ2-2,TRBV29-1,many,CSVVGDTGELFF,TGCAGCGTTGTAGGGGACACCGGGGAGCTGTTTTTT
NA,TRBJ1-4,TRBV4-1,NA,CASSQDQQGEKLFF,TGCGCCAGCAGCCAAGATCAACAGGGAGAAAAACTGTTTTTT
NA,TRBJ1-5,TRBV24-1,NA,CATTERGGNQPQHF,TGTGCCACCACCGAGAGGGGGGGCAATCAGCCCCAGCATTTT
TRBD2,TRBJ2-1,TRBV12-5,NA,CASGWASGVNNEQFF,TGTGCTAGTGGTTGGGCTAGCGGGGTAAACAATGAGCAGTTCTTC
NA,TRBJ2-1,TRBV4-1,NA,CASSQEWSNEQFF,TGCGCCAGCAGCCAAGAATGGTCCAATGAGCAGTTCTTC
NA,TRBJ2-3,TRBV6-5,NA,CASRTGRGRLDTQYF,TGTGCCAGCAGGACGGGCCGGGGGCGCTTAGATACGCAGTATTTT
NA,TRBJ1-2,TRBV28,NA,CASHEGGALSYGYTF,TGTGCCAGTCACGAGGGAGGGGCGTTATCTTATGGCTACACCTTC
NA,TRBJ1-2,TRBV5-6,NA,CASSLRGPYGYTF,TGTGCCAGCAGCTTGCGAGGACCCTATGGCTACACCTTC
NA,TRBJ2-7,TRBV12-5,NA,CASGLSSGTLTYEQYF,TGTGCTAGTGGTTTGTCATCCGGGACGCTGACCTACGAGCAGTACTTC
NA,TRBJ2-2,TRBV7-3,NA,CASSRLSGTGELFF,TGTGCCAGCAGCAGATTATCAGGCACCGGGGAGCTGTTTTTT
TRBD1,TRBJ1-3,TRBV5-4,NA,CASSFAARGTGNTIYF,TGTGCCAGCAGCTTCGCGGCCAGGGGGACTGGAAACACCATATATTTT
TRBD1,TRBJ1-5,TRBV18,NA,CASSVQGENQPQHF,TGTGCCAGCTCAGTACAGGGGGAGAATCAGCCCCAGCATTTT
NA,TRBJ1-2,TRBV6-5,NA,CASRADTAVYGYTF,TGTGCCAGCAGAGCTGATACAGCAGTCTATGGCTACACCTTC
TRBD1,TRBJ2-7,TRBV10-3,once,CAISEPGQSSYEQYF,TGTGCCATCAGTGAGCCGGGACAGAGCTCCTACGAGCAGTACTTC
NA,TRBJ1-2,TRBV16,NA,CASSPGRDGYTF,TGTGCCAGCAGCCCCGGGAGGGACGGCTACACCTTC
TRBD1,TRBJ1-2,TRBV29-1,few,CSASGQGNDYGYTF,TGCAGCGCCTCGGGACAGGGTAACGACTATGGCTACACCTTC
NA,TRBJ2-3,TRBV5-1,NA,CASSPLKTDTQYF,TGCGCCAGCAGCCCCCTTAAGACAGATACGCAGTATTTT
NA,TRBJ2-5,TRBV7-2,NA,CASSLALRGETQYF,TGTGCCAGCAGCTTAGCGTTACGTGGAGAGACCCAGTACTTC
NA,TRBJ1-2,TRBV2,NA,CASPEIGAGVAGYTF,TGTGCCAGCCCCGAAATAGGGGCTGGGGTGGCTGGCTACACCTTC
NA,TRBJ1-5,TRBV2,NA,CASSETGLSNQPQHF,TGTGCCAGCAGTGAGACGGGGTTAAGCAATCAGCCCCAGCATTTT
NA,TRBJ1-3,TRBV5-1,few,CASSLSDSGNTIYF,TGCGCCAGCAGCTTGTCCGACTCTGGAAACACCATATATTTT
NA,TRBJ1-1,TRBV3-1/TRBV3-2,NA,CASSPYGGNTEAFF,TGTGCCAGCAGCCCCTACGGGGGTAACACTGAAGCTTTCTTT
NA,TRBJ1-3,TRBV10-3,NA,CAIRADGTGRDGNTIYF,TGTGCCATCAGAGCCGACGGGACGGGTAGAGACGGAAACACCATATATTTT
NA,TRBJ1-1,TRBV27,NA,CASSERSSTGAFF,TGTGCCAGCAGTGAACGGTCCTCAACCGGGGCTTTCTTT
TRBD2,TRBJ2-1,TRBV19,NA,CASSIFGASGGDEQFF,TGTGCCAGTAGTATATTTGGCGCTAGCGGGGGAGATGAGCAGTTCTTC
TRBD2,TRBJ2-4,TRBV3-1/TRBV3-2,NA,CASSQSPSGGIQYF,TGTGCCAGCAGCCAATCCCCCAGCGGGGGCATTCAGTACTTC
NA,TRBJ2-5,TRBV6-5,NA,CASTALDQRKETQYF,TGTGCCAGCACGGCCTTGGATCAACGCAAAGAGACCCAGTACTTC
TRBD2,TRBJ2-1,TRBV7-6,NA,CASSLGSGGRQFF,TGTGCCAGCAGCTTGGGTAGCGGGGGGAGGCAGTTCTTC
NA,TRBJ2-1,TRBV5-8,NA,CASPQDRRGEQFF,TGTGCCAGCCCACAAGACAGGAGGGGGGAGCAGTTCTTC
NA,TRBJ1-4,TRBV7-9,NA,CASSFLAEKLFF,TGTGCCAGCAGCTTTCTAGCGGAAAAACTGTTTTTT
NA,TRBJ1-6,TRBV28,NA,CASRSWGNSPLHF,TGTGCCAGCAGATCCTGGGGGAATTCACCCCTCCACTTT
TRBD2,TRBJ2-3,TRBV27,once,CASSPGLAAGTQYF,TGTGCCAGCAGTCCGGGACTAGCAGCGGGTACGCAGTATTTT
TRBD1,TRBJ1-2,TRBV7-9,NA,CASSLGGTGPRGTYGYTF,TGTGCCAGCAGCTTAGGCGGGACAGGTCCCAGAGGGACATATGGCTACACCTTC
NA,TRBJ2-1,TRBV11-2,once,CASSLGQYNEQFF,TGTGCCAGCAGCTTAGGACAGTACAATGAGCAGTTCTTC
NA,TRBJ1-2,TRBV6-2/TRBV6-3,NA,CASSQTASYGYTF,TGTGCCAGCAGCCAGACAGCGAGCTATGGCTACACCTTC
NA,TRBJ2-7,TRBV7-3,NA,CASSLGLNYEQYF,TGTGCCAGCAGCTTGGGACTGAACTACGAGCAGTACTTC
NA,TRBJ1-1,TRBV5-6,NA,CASRLQPSQRGDAFF,TGTGCCAGCCGTCTGCAACCTTCCCAGAGGGGGGACGCTTTCTTT
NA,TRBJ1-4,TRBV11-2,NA,CASSSRAGGTANEKLFF,TGTGCCAGCAGCTCTAGGGCGGGCGGGACGGCTAATGAAAAACTGTTTTTT
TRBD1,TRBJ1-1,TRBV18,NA,CASSPSDRGRQRVAFF,TGTGCCAGCTCACCTTCGGACAGGGGGCGGCAAAGGGTAGCTTTCTTT
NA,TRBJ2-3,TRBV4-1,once,CASSQFPPQGGTDTQYF,TGCGCCAGCAGCCAGTTTCCTCCACAGGGTGGCACAGATACGCAGTATTTT
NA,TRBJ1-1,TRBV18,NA,CASSPRNTEAFF,TGTGCCAGCTCACCCCGGAACACTGAAGCTTTCTTT
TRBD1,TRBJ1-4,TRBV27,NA,CASSRRQGAREKLFF,TGTGCCAGCAGCCGAAGACAGGGGGCGCGGGAAAAACTGTTTTTT
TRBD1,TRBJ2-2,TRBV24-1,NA,CATSDSPGTGYTGELFF,TGTGCCACCAGTGATTCCCCCGGGACAGGGTACACCGGGGAGCTGTTTTTT
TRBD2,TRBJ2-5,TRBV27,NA,CASSLARGGLETQYF,TGTGCCAGCAGTTTAGCTCGGGGGGGCCTAGAGACCCAGTACTTC
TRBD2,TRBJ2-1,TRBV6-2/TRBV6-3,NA,CASSLGGGAYNEQFF,TGTGCCAGCAGCCTTGGCGGGGGGGCCTACAATGAGCAGTTCTTC
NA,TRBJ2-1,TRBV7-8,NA,CASSLPGSSYNEQFF,TGTGCCAGCAGCTTACCAGGGAGCTCCTACAATGAGCAGTTCTTC